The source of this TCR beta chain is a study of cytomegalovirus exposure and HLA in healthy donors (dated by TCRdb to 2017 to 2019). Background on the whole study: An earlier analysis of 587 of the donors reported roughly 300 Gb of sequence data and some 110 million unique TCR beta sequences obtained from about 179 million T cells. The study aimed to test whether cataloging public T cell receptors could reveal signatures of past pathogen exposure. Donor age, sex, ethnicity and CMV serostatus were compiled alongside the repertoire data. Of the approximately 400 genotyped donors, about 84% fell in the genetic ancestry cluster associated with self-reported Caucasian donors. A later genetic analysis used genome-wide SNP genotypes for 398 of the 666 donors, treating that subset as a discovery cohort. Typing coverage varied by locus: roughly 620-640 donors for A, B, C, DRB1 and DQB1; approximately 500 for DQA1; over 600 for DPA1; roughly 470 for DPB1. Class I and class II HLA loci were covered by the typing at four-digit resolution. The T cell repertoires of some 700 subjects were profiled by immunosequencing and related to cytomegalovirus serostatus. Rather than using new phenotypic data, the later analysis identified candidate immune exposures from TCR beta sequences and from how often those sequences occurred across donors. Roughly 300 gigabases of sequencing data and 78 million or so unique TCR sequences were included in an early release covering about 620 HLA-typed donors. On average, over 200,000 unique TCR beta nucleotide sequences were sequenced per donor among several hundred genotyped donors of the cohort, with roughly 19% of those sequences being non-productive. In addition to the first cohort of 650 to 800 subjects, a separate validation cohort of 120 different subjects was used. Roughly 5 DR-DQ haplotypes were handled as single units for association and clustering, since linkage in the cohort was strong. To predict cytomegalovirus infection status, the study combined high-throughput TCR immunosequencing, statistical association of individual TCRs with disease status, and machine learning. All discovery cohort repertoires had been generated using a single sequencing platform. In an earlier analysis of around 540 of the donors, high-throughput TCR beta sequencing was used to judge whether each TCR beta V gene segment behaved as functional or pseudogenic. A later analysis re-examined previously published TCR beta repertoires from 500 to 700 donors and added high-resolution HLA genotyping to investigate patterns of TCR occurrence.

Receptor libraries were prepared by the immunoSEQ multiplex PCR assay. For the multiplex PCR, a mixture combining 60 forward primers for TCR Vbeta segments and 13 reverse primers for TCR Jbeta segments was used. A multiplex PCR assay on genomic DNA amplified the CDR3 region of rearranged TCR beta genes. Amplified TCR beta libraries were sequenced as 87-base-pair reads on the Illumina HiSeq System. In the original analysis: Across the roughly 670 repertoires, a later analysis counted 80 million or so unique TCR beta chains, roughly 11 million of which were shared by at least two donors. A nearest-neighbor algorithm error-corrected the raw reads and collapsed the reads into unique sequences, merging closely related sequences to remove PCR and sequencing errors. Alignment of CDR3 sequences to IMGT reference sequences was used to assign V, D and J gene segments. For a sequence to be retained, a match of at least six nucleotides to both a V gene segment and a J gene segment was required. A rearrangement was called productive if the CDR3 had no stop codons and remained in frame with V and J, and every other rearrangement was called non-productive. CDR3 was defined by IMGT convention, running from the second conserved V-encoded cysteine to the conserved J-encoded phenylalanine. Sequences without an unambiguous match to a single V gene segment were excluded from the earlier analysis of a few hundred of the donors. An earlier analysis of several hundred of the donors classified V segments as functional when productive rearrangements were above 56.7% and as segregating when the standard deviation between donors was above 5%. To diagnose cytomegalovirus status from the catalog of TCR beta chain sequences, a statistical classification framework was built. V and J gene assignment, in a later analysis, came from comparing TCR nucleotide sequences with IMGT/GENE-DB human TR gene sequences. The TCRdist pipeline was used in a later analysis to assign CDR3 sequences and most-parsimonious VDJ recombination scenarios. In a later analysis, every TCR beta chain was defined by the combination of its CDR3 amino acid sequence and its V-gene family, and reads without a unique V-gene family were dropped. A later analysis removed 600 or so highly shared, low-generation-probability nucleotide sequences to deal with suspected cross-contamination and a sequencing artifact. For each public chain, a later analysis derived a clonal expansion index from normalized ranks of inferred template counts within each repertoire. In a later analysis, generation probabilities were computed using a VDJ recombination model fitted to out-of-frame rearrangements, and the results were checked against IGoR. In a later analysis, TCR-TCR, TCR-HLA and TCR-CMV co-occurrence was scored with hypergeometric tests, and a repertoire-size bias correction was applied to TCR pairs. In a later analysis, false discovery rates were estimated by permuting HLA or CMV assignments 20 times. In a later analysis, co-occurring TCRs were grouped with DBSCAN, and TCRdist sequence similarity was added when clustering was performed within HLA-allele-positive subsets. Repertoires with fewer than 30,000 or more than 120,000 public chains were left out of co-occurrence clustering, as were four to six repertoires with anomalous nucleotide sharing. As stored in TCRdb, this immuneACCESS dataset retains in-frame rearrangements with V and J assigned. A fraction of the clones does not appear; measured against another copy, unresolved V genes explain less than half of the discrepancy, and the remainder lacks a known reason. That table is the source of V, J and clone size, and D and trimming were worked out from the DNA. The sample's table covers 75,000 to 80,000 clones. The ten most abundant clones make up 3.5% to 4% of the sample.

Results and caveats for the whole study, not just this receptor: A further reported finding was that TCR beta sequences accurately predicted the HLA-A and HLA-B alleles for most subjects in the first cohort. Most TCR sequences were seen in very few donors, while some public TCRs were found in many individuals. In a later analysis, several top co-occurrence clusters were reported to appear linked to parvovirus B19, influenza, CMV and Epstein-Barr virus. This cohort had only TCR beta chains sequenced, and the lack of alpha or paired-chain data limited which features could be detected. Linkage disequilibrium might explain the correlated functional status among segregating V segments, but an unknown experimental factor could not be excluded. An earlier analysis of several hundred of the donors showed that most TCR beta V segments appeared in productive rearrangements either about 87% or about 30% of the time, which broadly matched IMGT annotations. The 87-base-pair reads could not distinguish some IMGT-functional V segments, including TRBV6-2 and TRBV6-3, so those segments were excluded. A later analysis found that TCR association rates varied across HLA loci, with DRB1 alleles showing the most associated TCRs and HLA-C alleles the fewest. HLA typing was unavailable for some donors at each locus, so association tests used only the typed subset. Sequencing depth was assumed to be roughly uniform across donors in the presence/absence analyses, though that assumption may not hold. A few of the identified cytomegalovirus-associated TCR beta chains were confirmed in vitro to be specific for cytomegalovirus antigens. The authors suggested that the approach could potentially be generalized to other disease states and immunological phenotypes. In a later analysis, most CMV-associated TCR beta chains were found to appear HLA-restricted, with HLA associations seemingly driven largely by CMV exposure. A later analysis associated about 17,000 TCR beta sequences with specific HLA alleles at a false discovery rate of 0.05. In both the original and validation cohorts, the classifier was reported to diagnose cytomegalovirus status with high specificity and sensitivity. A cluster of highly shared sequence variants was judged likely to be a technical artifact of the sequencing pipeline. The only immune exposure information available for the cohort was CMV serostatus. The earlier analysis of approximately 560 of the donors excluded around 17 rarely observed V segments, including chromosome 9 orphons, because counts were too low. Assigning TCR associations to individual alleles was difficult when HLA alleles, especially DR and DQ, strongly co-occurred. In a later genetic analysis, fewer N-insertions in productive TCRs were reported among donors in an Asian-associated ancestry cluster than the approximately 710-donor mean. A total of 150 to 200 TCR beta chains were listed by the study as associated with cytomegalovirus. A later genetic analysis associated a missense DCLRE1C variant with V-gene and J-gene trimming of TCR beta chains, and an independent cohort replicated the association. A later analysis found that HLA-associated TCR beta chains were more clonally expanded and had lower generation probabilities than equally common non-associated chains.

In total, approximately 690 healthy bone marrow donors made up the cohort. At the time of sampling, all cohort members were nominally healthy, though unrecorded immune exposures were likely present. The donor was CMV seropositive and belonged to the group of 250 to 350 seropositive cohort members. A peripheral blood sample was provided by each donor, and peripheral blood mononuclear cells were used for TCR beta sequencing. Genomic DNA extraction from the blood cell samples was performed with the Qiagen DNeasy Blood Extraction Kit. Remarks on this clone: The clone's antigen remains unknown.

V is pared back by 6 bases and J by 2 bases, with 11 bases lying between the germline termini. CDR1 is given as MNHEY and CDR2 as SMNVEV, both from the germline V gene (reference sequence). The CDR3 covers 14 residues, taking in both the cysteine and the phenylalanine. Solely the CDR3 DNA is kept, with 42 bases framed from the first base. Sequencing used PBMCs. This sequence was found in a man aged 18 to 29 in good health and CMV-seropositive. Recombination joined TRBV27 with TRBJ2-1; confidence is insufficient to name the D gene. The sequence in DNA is TGTGCCAGCAGCCCCAGAGGAACCTACAATGAGCAGTTCTTC. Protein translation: CASSPRGTYNEQFF.